The 9 T cell receptor beta chains in this list originate from one sample, sequenced in a study of early T cells in non-severe SARS-CoV-2 infection. TCRdb recomputed calls from the 5' RACE reads with MiXCR, one row per CDR3 protein. The sample has under 70,000 distinct CDR3 sequences, roughly 13% seen once; the top ten hold about 9.7%. The sample comprised whole blood. Source of these receptors: an adult who was a healthcare worker with PCR-confirmed SARS-CoV-2 infection or an uninfected control (not recorded which).

This clonotype was seen repeatedly, ten times or more. V gene TRBV20-1 combines with J gene TRBJ2-1, with 9 bases identical to TRBD2. V lost 5 bases to trimming and J lost 9 bases; unmatched junction nucleotides: 17. CDR1 and CDR2 (germline): DFQATT, SNEGSKA (reference sequence). This CDR3 region has 16 residues. The CDR3 DNA sequence: TGCAGTGCTCCTGGGAGAGTAGCGGGAGCGAGAGCTGAGCAGTTCTTC. Translated: CSAPGRVAGARAEQFF.

In its sample, this clonotype was seen a few times. This chain connects TRBV10-3 to TRBJ2-1, with TRBD2 matching 7 bases. With 0 bases clipped from V and 0 bases from J, the junction kept 2 bases outside the gene matches. The CDR3 runs 16 residues. In germline, CDR1 is ENHRY, CDR2 SYGVKD. The DNA for the CDR3 is TGTGCCATCAGTGAGTCACTAGCGAGCTCCTACAATGAGCAGTTCTTC. This gives the protein CAISESLASSYNEQFF.

The chain couples TRBV4-1 to TRBJ2-7; D possibly corresponds to TRBD1 (5 bases). Germline CDR1 is MGHRA and CDR2 is YSYEKL. V was trimmed by 1 base and J by 3 bases, leaving 10 bases between them. This CDR3 has 14 residues. DNA for the CDR3: TGCGCCAGCAGCCAAGGACAGCATTACTACGAGCAGTACTTC. Translation gives CASSQGQHYYEQYF.

This clonotype was detected many times. This chain links TRBV24-1 with TRBJ2-5; no clear D. V lost 3 bases and J lost 0, with 10 bases in between. CDR1 is KGHDR, CDR2 SFDVKD, per germline. CDR3 length: 15 residues. This chain's CDR3 is CATSDPKLYQETQYF. The CDR3 coding sequence is TGTGCCACCAGTGATCCTAAACTGTACCAAGAGACCCAGTACTTC.

This chain links TRBV6-2 or TRBV6-3 with TRBJ1-5, with D perhaps matching TRBD1 (6 bases). This CDR3 region has 18 residues. CDR1 is MNHEY, CDR2 SVGEGT, per germline. Deletions cut 2 bases from V and 0 bases from J, with 17 bases between. CDR3 sequence: CASSYLGGHDDSNQPQHF. The CDR3, as DNA: TGTGCCAGCAGTTACCTGGGGGGGCACGATGATAGCAATCAGCCCCAGCATTTT.

This clonotype came up a few times. This chain uses TRBV11-3 with TRBJ1-2, with unresolved D. The V and J ends lost 5 bases and 4 bases respectively, with 11 bases between them. Germline CDR1 is SGHNT and CDR2 is YENEEA. This CDR3 comprises 13 residues. The CDR3 nucleotides are TGTGCCAGCAGCCTGCAGGATTCCTATGGCTACACCTTC. It specifies CASSLQDSYGYTF.

This clonotype was seen only a few times. The chain is built from TRBV12-3 or TRBV12-4 and TRBJ1-5; D is ambiguous. The CDR3 sequence is 15 residues long. Trimming pared 2 bases from V and 0 bases from J, leaving 8 bases between. The CDR3 here is CASSLRQDSNQPQHF. CDR3 DNA: TGTGCCAGCAGTTTAAGGCAGGATAGCAATCAGCCCCAGCATTTT.

The genes are TRBV4-2 and TRBJ2-1; 9 bases map to TRBD1. This CDR3 is 14 amino acids long. Germline values: CDR1 LGHNA, CDR2 YNFKEQ. Trimming cost V 3 bases and J 10 bases; bases outside gene matches: 7. The CDR3 coding sequence is TGTGCCAGCAGCCAGCAAAGACAGGGGGTCGAGCAGTTCTTC. The encoded protein is CASSQQRQGVEQFF.

V is TRBV27 and J is TRBJ1-5; 9 bases align to TRBD1. CDR1 is MNHEY and CDR2 is SMNVEV in the germline V gene (reference sequence). This CDR3 has 15 amino acids. The V and J ends lost 5 bases and 7 bases, in that order; junction bases with no gene match: 9. CDR3 loop: CASSPSTGGRQPQHF. The CDR3 DNA follows: TGTGCCAGCAGTCCTTCGACAGGGGGAAGGCAGCCCCAGCATTTT.